This T cell receptor (beta chain) was documented in a study of cytomegalovirus exposure and HLA in healthy donors. General study findings and limits: Testing in vitro showed three CMV-associated chains specific for CMV antigens. Whilst most TCR sequences proved rare, a subset of public TCRs occurred across many donors. Associated with cytomegalovirus, according to the listing, were 150 to 200 TCR beta chains.

After removal of 5 bases from V and 6 bases from J, the junction contained 8 bases not matched to a gene. The CDR3 length is 15 residues. Germline lookup yields CDR1 MNHEY and CDR2 SVGAGI. From the 120-subject validation cohort, which was separate from the roughly 700-subject first cohort, the donors were drawn. Comment on this clone: Its antigen is as yet unknown.

Only in-frame clones appear in the TCRdb table, and some are missing; sequencing was by immunoSEQ multiplex PCR. This table has some 200,000 clones, 84% appearing once. This sequence joins TRBV6-5 and TRBJ1-5, with TRBD1 matching over 9 bases. This TCR came from a woman between 25 and 40 years old in good health and CMV-seropositive. Sequencing used PBMCs. CDR3 sequence: CASSTSGTGSQPQHF. The CDR3 DNA reads as TGTGCCAGCAGTACTTCCGGGACAGGGAGTCAGCCCCAGCATTTT.